One sample yielded the 22 T cell receptor beta chains listed below, sequenced in a study of cytomegalovirus exposure and HLA in healthy donors (dated by TCRdb to 2017 to 2019). The library was prepared using the immunoSEQ multiplex PCR assay. A mixture of 60 forward primers for TCR Vbeta segments and 13 reverse primers for TCR Jbeta segments was used in the multiplex PCR. In TCRdb, the immuneACCESS table is reduced to in-frame sequences with V and J assigned. These tables do not hold every clone; where another copy was compared, an unresolved V gene accounts for under half, and the others remain unexplained. For this sample the table gives some 190,000 clones, of which around 90% were detected only once. The top ten hold under 2% of the sample. Sequencing used PBMCs. The receptors originated from a woman aged 18-29 years in good health and CMV-seronegative.

The chain joins TRBV29-1 to TRBJ2-3, with TRBD1 as a possible D gene (5 bases). Per the germline V gene, CDR1 is SQVTM and CDR2 is ANQGSEA. CDR3 length: 17 residues. Trimming pared 4 bases from V and 4 bases from J, leaving 24 bases between. The CDR3 protein is CSVVSTGASSLADTQYF. CDR3 bases: TGCAGCGTTGTGTCCACAGGAGCATCCAGTTTGGCAGATACGCAGTATTTT.

The J gene is TRBJ2-2, the V gene TRBV11-3; 7 bases are a match to TRBD2. This CDR3 region has 17 residues. V lost 5 bases to trimming and J lost 4 bases; unmatched junction nucleotides: 13. Germline values: CDR1 SGHNT, CDR2 YENEEA. CDR3 sequence: CASSPRVGPGGTGELFF. The CDR3 bases are TGTGCCAGCAGCCCAAGGGTGGGACCGGGGGGCACCGGGGAGCTGTTTTTT.

The gene calls are TRBV5-1 and TRBJ1-1; a weak D match, TRBD1 (5 bases). V lost 1 base, J lost 3 bases, and 7 bases lay in between. Germline values: CDR1 SGHRS, CDR2 YFSETQ. CDR3 length: 13 residues. The CDR3 coding sequence is TGCGCCAGCAGCTTGTGGGGGGACACTGAAGCTTTCTTT. This gives the protein CASSLWGDTEAFF. Complete variable domain (other parts from reference TRBV5-1 and TRBJ1-1): KAGVTQTPRYLIKTRGQQVTLSCSPISGHRSVSWYQQTPGQGLQFLFEYFSETQRNKGNFPGRFSGRQFSNSRSEMNVSTLELGDSALYLCASSLWGDTEAFFGQGTRLTVV.

The chain is built from TRBV7-9 and TRBJ2-1; D is perhaps TRBD1 (5 bases). This CDR3 is 14 amino acids long. Germline V gives CDR1 SEHNR, CDR2 FQNEAQ (reference sequence). Trimming cost V 5 bases and J 5 bases, with 13 bases left between them. The CDR3 loop reads CASSLIQGNNEQFF. The CDR3 region has the DNA TGTGCCAGCAGCCTTATCCAGGGTAACAATGAGCAGTTCTTC.

The chain is built from TRBV4-3 and TRBJ2-5, with 7 bases matching TRBD1. The V and J ends lost 0 bases and 0 bases, in that order; junction bases with no gene match: 10. Germline-derived CDR1 and CDR2 are LGHNA and YSLEER. CDR3 length: 18 residues. The CDR3 reads CASSQESSGTAYQETQYF. CDR3 sequence (DNA): TGCGCCAGCAGCCAAGAATCATCCGGGACAGCCTACCAAGAGACCCAGTACTTC.

V gene TRBV6-6 combines with J gene TRBJ1-2; TRBD1 might be the D (5 bases). Trimming removed 4 bases from V and 5 bases from J, with 14 bases in between. CDR1 and CDR2 (germline): MNHNY, SVGAGI (reference sequence). The CDR3 has 14 residues. The CDR3 bases are TGTGCCAGCAGTTCTCTCTGGGGGGATTATGGCTACACCTTC. This translates into CASSSLWGDYGYTF.

The chain links TRBV6-5 to TRBJ2-7; D perhaps matches TRBD2 (7 bases). Germline values: CDR1 MNHEY, CDR2 SVGAGI. CDR3 length equals 15 residues. The V end was cut by 5 bases, the J end by 2 bases, with 16 bases between. In DNA form, the CDR3 reads TGTGCCAGCAGTAGGGAGGGGACACAACCCTACGAGCAGTACTTC. It yields the protein CASSREGTQPYEQYF.

This clone was detected a few times. V gene TRBV7-2 combines with J gene TRBJ2-7; 10 bases align to TRBD1. The germline gives CDR1 SGHTA, CDR2 FQGNSA. With 2 bases clipped from V and 4 bases from J, the junction kept 5 bases outside the gene matches. This CDR3 contains 15 residues. CDR3 nucleotides: TGTGCCAGCAGCTTAACGGGACAGGGGCGATACGAGCAGTACTTC. Translated, it gives CASSLTGQGRYEQYF.

The chain has TRBV5-4 and TRBJ1-2; tentatively, D is TRBD1 (5 bases). Germline loops: CDR1 SGHNT, CDR2 YYREEE (reference sequence). The CDR3 runs 14 residues. V was clipped by 2 bases and J by 4 bases, with 12 bases between them. CDR3 residues: CASSLRQGGYGYTF. CDR3 bases: TGTGCCAGCAGCTTACGTCAGGGTGGCTATGGCTACACCTTC.

The J gene is TRBJ2-7, the V gene TRBV21-1; the table gives TRBD1 as D, unverified against the DNA. TRBV21-1 is a pseudogene. CDR3 length equals 16 residues. In DNA form, the CDR3 reads TGTGCCAGCAGCACCAACTCCGGGACAGGGGGCAGGGAGCAGTACTTC. The encoded protein is CASSTNSGTGGREQYF.

The rearrangement joins TRBV18 to TRBJ1-1; tentatively, D is TRBD1 (5 bases). Germline CDR1 reads KGHSH; CDR2 reads LQKENI. With 6 bases removed from V and 3 bases from J, the gap between germline ends came to 20 bases. This CDR3 comprises 16 residues. CDR3 region: CASSPNGGGVDTEAFF. The CDR3 DNA follows: TGTGCCAGCTCGCCAAATGGAGGAGGGGTCGACACTGAAGCTTTCTTT.

The chain couples TRBV5-1 to TRBJ2-5; 10 positions match TRBD1. The V gene's germline CDR1 is SGHRS and CDR2 YFSETQ. The length of the CDR3 is 17 residues. V lost 1 base and J lost 5; bases outside the gene matches: 11. The CDR3 protein is CASSLIPGQGLGETQYF. Written as DNA, the CDR3 is TGCGCCAGCAGCTTGATACCGGGACAGGGGTTGGGGGAGACCCAGTACTTC.

The V gene is TRBV6-1, the J gene TRBJ1-5; 7 nucleotides match TRBD1. The V gene's germline CDR1 is MNHNS and CDR2 SASEGT. CDR3 length equals 15 residues. The trim removed 6 bases at V and 4 bases at J, leaving 9 bases unmatched. CDR3 loop: CASRPDRALNQPQHF. The CDR3 DNA reads TGTGCCAGCAGACCCGACAGGGCCTTGAATCAGCCCCAGCATTTT.

This clone was observed a single time. The rearrangement joins TRBV28 to TRBJ1-2; TRBD1 agrees at 7 bases. Per the germline V gene, CDR1 is MDHEN and CDR2 is SYDVKM. This CDR3 comprises 16 residues. V gave up 6 bases and J gave up 4 bases; unmatched junction bases: 14. The CDR3 nucleotides are TGTGCCAGCAGAGGACAGGAGGGGATTGGGGGCTATGGCTACACCTTC. Amino acids: CASRGQEGIGGYGYTF.

CDR3 in DNA: TGTGCCAGTAGTATTTCAGCTGGGGCCAACGTCCTGACTTTC. Translating it yields CASSISAGANVLTF. J is TRBJ2-6 and V is TRBV19, with D uncertain. Looked up from germline, CDR1 is LNHDA and CDR2 is SQIVND (reference sequence). This CDR3 is 14 amino acids long. V lost 3 bases and J 2 bases, leaving 5 bases between the germline ends.

This chain links TRBV10-3 with TRBJ1-2, with unresolved D. V was trimmed by 0 bases and J by 3 bases, leaving 8 bases between them. CDR3 length equals 14 residues. Germline CDR1 ENHRY, CDR2 SYGVKD. The CDR3 protein is CAISESALDYGYTF. The DNA of the CDR3 is TGTGCCATCAGTGAGTCAGCGTTGGACTATGGCTACACCTTC.

The chain couples TRBV4-1 to TRBJ2-3, with 7 bases matching TRBD2. CDR1 and CDR2 (germline): MGHRA, YSYEKL. The V gene end was trimmed by 3 bases and the J gene end by 2 bases; junction bases not matched to a gene: 2. The CDR3 runs 14 residues. The CDR3 loop is CASSHRDYTDTQYF. CDR3 sequence (DNA): TGCGCCAGCAGCCACCGGGACTACACAGATACGCAGTATTTT.

This clone occurred a few times. The chain has TRBV5-1 and TRBJ2-7; 10 positions agree with TRBD1. Trimming removed 4 bases from V and 3 bases from J; junction bases left unmatched: 7. The CDR3 has 15 amino acids. The germline V gene encodes CDR1 SGHRS and CDR2 YFSETQ. CDR3 nucleotides: TGCGCCAGCAGCCCTCGACAGGGGGCTCGCTACGAGCAGTACTTC. Its protein is CASSPRQGARYEQYF.

This chain links TRBV7-8 with TRBJ2-1, with 9 positions matching TRBD2. The CDR3 spans 15 residues. J lost 6 bases, V lost 1 base, and 4 bases had no gene match. Germline V lookup: CDR1 SGHVS, CDR2 FQNEAQ. In DNA, the CDR3 is TGTGCCAGCAGCTTAGGAGCGGGAGGCTCCAATGAGCAGTTCTTC. Its protein is CASSLGAGGSNEQFF.

The V and J genes are TRBV18 and TRBJ1-5; 7 bases match TRBD1. The junction had 3 bases not matched to a gene; V was cut back by 4 bases and J by 0 bases. The CDR3 consists of 15 residues. Germline V CDR1 and CDR2: KGHSH, LQKENI. The CDR3 protein is CASSLTGNSNQPQHF. The CDR3 DNA is TGTGCCAGCTCACTGACAGGGAATAGCAATCAGCCCCAGCATTTT.

The chain couples TRBV15 to TRBJ1-1; D is unclear. The CDR3 is made up of 16 amino acids. V was pared by 3 bases and J by 0 bases, with 14 bases between. From germline, CDR1 is LNHNV and CDR2 YYDKDF (reference sequence). CDR3 region: CATSRGLGQMNTEAFF. For the CDR3, the DNA is TGTGCCACCAGCAGGGGTCTTGGGCAGATGAACACTGAAGCTTTCTTT.

The gene calls are TRBV6-4 and TRBJ2-1, with 13 bases matching TRBD2. Per germline, CDR1 MRHNA and CDR2 SNTAGT. The ends lost 6 bases at V and 5 bases at J; junction bases unmatched: 4. CDR3 size: 15 residues. CDR3 in amino acids: CASSGLAGDHNEQFF. The DNA of the CDR3 is TGTGCCAGCAGCGGACTAGCGGGAGACCACAATGAGCAGTTCTTC.